This TCR beta chain was identified during a study of Graves' ophthalmopathy and Graves' hyperthyroidism. There are many counts of this clonotype. Beta-chain TCR CDR3 regions were amplified from RNA transcripts. An opening RT-PCR round employed HTBI primers and preceded a second-round multiplex PCR. MiXCR, applied by TCRdb to the multiplex PCR reads, yields one record per CDR3 protein. The top ten clones hold about 8.2% of a sample with 150,000 to 200,000 distinct CDR3 sequences, around 39% of them seen once. Germline lookup yields CDR1 MNHEY and CDR2 SVGEGT. Trimming stripped 5 bases from V and 5 bases from J, with 9 bases between. The length of the CDR3 is 12 residues.

The rearrangement joins TRBV6-2 or TRBV6-3 to TRBJ1-1, with unresolved D. Sequenced input: peripheral blood. This clonotype was obtained from a man aged 30 to 45 with Graves' ophthalmopathy. CDR3 coding DNA: TGTGCCAGCAGTGATACAGCTACTGAAGCTTTCTTT. Encoded protein: CASSDTATEAFF.